This T cell receptor beta chain derives from a study of blood T cell repertoires in COVID-19. On the study more broadly: Sites in the United States, Italy and Spain provided acute and convalescent COVID-19 samples.

The J segment lost 7 bases and the V segment lost 5 bases, leaving 11 bases of the junction unmatched. CDR1 is SNHLY, CDR2 FYNNEI, per germline. This CDR3 comprises 16 residues. The protocol was immunoSEQ multiplex PCR, while the TCRdb copy is restricted to in-frame clones and leaves out a portion. This table holds about 140,000 clones, 85% found once. This clone showed up just once. Material: peripheral blood. The origin of this receptor is a man aged 50-60 years with acute or convalescent COVID-19. The chain is built from TRBV2 and TRBJ1-6; 7 bases are a match to TRBD1. CDR3 amino acids: CASSRDREVQNSPLHF. The CDR3 DNA reads TGTGCCAGCAGTCGTGACAGGGAGGTACAAAATTCACCCCTCCACTTT.